The next 6 T cell receptor beta chains were all read from a single sample in a study of type 1 regulatory T cells. No antigen has been assigned to these receptors. The study, taken as a whole, reports: Type 1 regulatory T cells had a more restricted TCR repertoire than non-type 1 regulatory T cells.

TCRdb ran MiXCR on the reads and lists one entry per CDR3 protein. The sample carries tens of thousands of distinct CDR3 sequences, around 21% recorded once. Sequencing used cultured type 1 regulatory T (Tr1) cells, either the whole culture or a sorted fraction (not recorded which). These receptor sequences come from a human donor in good health.

This chain connects TRBV14 to TRBJ2-3, with D hard to call. Germline V gene sequence: CDR1 SGHDN, CDR2 FVKESK. The CDR3 has 11 amino acids. The V end was cut by 1 base, the J end by 7 bases, with 3 bases between. Here the CDR3 DNA reads TGTGCCAGCAGCCAAGGAAATACGCAGTATTTT. Translated, it gives CASSQGNTQYF.

The chain employs TRBV10-3 and TRBJ2-3, with 9 bases matching TRBD2. The CDR3 totals 19 residues. The germline CDR1 and CDR2 sequences are ENHRY and SYGVKD. J gave up 4 bases and V 6 bases, and 20 bases lay outside the gene matches. The DNA of the CDR3 is TGTGCCATCAGGACACAGGGAGCCGCGGGAGGGCACCGCTCAGATACGCAGTATTTT. It codes for CAIRTQGAAGGHRSDTQYF.

The V and J genes are TRBV29-1 and TRBJ2-3; 9 bases map to TRBD1. Germline V lookup: CDR1 SQVTM, CDR2 ANQGSEA. This CDR3 has 13 amino acids. V trimming: 7 bases; J trimming: 5 bases; junction bases outside the gene matches: 7. CDR3 amino acids: CSGRQGGQDTQYF. As DNA, the CDR3 is TGCAGCGGGAGACAGGGGGGACAAGATACGCAGTATTTT.

The gene calls are TRBV10-3 and TRBJ1-1, with D possibly being TRBD1 (6 bases). The CDR3 loop spans 13 amino acids. Germline V gives CDR1 ENHRY, CDR2 SYGVKD. The germline V and J ends were trimmed by 7 bases and 5 bases, with 14 bases remaining between them. The CDR3 DNA follows: TGTGCCATCACAAAGGGGGGGGTAACTGAAGCTTTCTTT. Residues: CAITKGGVTEAFF.

This clonotype was counted a few times. This rearrangement joins TRBV12-3 or TRBV12-4 to TRBJ2-7; D remains unclear. This CDR3 is 13 amino acids long. Trimming removed 5 bases from V and 6 bases from J, with 14 bases in between. This chain's CDR3 is CASSRPPWGEQYF. The CDR3 nucleotides are TGTGCCAGCAGTCGACCCCCCTGGGGCGAGCAGTACTTC.

In DNA form, the CDR3 reads TGTGCCAGCTCACCGGGGACTTATCGAGGAGCTTTCTTT. Translation: CASSPGTYRGAFF. This sequence joins TRBV18 and TRBJ1-1; possible D gene TRBD1, 5 bases. The CDR3 is made up of 13 amino acids. Germline CDR1 reads KGHSH; CDR2 reads LQKENI. With 3 bases removed from V and 10 bases from J, the gap between germline ends came to 15 bases.